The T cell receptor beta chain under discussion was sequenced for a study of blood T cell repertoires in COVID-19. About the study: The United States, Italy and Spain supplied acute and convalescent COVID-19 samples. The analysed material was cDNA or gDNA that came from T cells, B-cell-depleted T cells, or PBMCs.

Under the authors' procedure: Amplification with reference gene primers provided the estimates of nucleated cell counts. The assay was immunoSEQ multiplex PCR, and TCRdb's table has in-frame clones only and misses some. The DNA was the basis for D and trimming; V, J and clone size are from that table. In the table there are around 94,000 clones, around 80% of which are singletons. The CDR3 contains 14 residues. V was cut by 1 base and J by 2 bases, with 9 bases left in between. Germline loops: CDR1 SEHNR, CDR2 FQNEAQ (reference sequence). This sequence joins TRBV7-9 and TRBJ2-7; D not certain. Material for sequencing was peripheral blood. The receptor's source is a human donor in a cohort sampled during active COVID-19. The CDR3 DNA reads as TGTGCCAGCAGCTTAGGGAGCGAAGCCTACGAGCAGTACTTC. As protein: CASSLGSEAYEQYF.